This passage covers 10 T cell receptor beta chains from one sample sequenced in a study of cytomegalovirus exposure and HLA in healthy donors. PCR primers comprised 60 Vbeta and 13 Jbeta primers. The method was immunoSEQ multiplex PCR; TCRdb's version includes in-frame clones alone and lacks a portion of them. The table shows some 160,000 clones, with 70% to 90% occurring only once. Specimen: PBMCs. All receptors come from a woman between 18 and 29 years old in good health and CMV-seronegative.

This rearrangement joins TRBV27 to TRBJ1-5, with 8 positions matching TRBD1. V was clipped by 4 bases and J by 9 bases; unmatched bases: 5. Germline-derived CDR1 and CDR2 are MNHEY and SMNVEV (reference sequence). This CDR3 is built from 13 residues. DNA for the CDR3: TGTGCCAGCAGTTCAACAGGGGGTCGGCCCCAGCATTTT. It yields the protein CASSSTGGRPQHF.

The chain links TRBV6-5 to TRBJ2-2; D is possibly TRBD1 (6 bases). Trimming removed 2 bases from V and 6 bases from J, with 13 bases in between. Germline assignment: CDR1 MNHEY and CDR2 SVGAGI. This CDR3 region has 15 residues. The CDR3 DNA follows: TGTGCCAGCAGTTACGTTAGACAGGCAGCCGGGGAGCTGTTTTTT. It codes for CASSYVRQAAGELFF.

With regard to this clone: The sample contains more than one DNA sequence encoding this CDR3. The chain is built from TRBV29-1 and TRBJ2-7; the D gene is possibly TRBD1 (5 bases). Germline V gene sequence: CDR1 SQVTM, CDR2 ANQGSEA. This CDR3 has 11 residues. Trimming took off 6 bases at V and 7 bases at J, with 13 bases between the two ends. The DNA of the CDR3 is TGCAGCGTCTTGCAGGGTGTGGAGCAGTACTTC. Amino acid sequence: CSVLQGVEQYF.

This chain links TRBV30 with TRBJ2-1; 10 positions agree with TRBD2. The germline V gene encodes CDR1 GTSNPN and CDR2 SVGIG (reference sequence). Trimming cost V 3 bases and J 7 bases; bases outside gene matches: 0. The length of the CDR3 is 12 residues. The DNA for the CDR3 is TGTGCCTGGAGGACTAGCGGGAATGAGCAGTTCTTC. Protein product: CAWRTSGNEQFF.

V is TRBV19 and J is TRBJ2-3, with D unclear. V lost 7 bases and J lost 8, with 19 bases in between. The germline CDR1 and CDR2 sequences are LNHDA and SQIVND (reference sequence). The CDR3 loop spans 14 amino acids. The CDR3 nucleotides read TGTGCCAGTAAGCTTGGCGGCCCGGAGACTACGCAGTATTTT. Translation gives CASKLGGPETTQYF.

The rearrangement uses TRBV28 and TRBJ1-2, with TRBD1 matching 7 bases. The CDR3 is 15 residues long. Germline CDR1 MDHEN, CDR2 SYDVKM. With 3 bases clipped from V and 6 bases from J, the junction kept 10 bases outside the gene matches. Here the CDR3 DNA reads TGTGCCAGCAGTTTGCTTCCCGACAGGGTGAATGGCTACACCTTC. Its protein product is CASSLLPDRVNGYTF.

The V and J genes are TRBV7-9 and TRBJ1-3; 7 bases match TRBD1. V trimming: 5 bases; J trimming: 0 bases; junction bases outside the gene matches: 7. Per germline, CDR1 SEHNR and CDR2 FQNEAQ (reference sequence). The CDR3 sequence is 16 residues long. CDR3 protein: CASSPRQGGSGNTIYF. CDR3 sequence (DNA): TGTGCCAGCAGCCCCCGACAGGGTGGCTCTGGAAACACCATATATTTT. Combining the CDR3 with reference TRBV7-9 and TRBJ1-3 gives the whole variable domain DTGVSQNPRHKITKRGQNVTFRCDPISEHNRLYWYRQTLGQGPEFLTYFQNEAQLEKSRLLSDRFSAERPKGSFSTLEIQRTEQGDSAMYLCASSPRQGGSGNTIYFGEGSWLTVV.

The V gene is TRBV28, the J gene TRBJ2-5, with 9 bases lining up with TRBD1. The J call may be incorrect, as the DNA end agrees better with TRBJ2-7. The CDR3 spans 14 residues. Germline CDR1 MDHEN, CDR2 SYDVKM. The CDR3: CASRSGQGLFEQYF. DNA of the CDR3: TGTGCCAGCCGTAGTGGACAGGGGTTGTTCGAGCAGTACTTC.

The CDR3 bases are TGTGCCAGCAGCTTAGGAGCCGAGGCTTTCTTT. Protein sequence: CASSLGAEAFF. The V and J genes are TRBV11-2 and TRBJ1-1; D gene ambiguous. The CDR3 sequence is 11 residues long. Trimming cost V 1 base and J 11 bases, with 8 bases left between them. Germline loops: CDR1 SGHAT, CDR2 FQNNGV.

The chain employs TRBV6-1 and TRBJ1-1; TRBD1 matches 9 bases. The CDR3 spans 16 residues. The V segment lost 3 bases and the J segment 5 bases; nucleotides outside the gene matches: 10. Germline V gives CDR1 MNHNS, CDR2 SASEGT. Here the CDR3 reads CASSDPSGQGSTEAFF. CDR3 nucleotide sequence: TGTGCCAGCAGTGATCCATCCGGACAGGGGAGTACTGAAGCTTTCTTT.